This TCR beta chain was captured by sequencing in a study of blood T cell repertoires in COVID-19. Sequencing was performed with immunoSEQ multiplex PCR; in TCRdb, only in-frame clones are kept and a portion is missing. The sample has some 240,000 clones, around 90% seen once. This CDR3 comprises 14 residues. Per the germline V gene, CDR1 is LGHDT and CDR2 is YNNKEL (reference sequence). V was clipped by 2 bases and J by 4 bases; unmatched bases: 3. The rearrangement joins TRBV3-1 (or the pseudogene TRBV3-2) to TRBJ2-5; 8 bases line up with TRBD1. The TCR comes from a woman aged 40 to 49 who had been exposed to COVID-19. The sample taken for sequencing was PBMCs or T cells enriched from blood (not recorded which). The CDR3 sequence is CASSQLQGAETQYF. CDR3 nucleotide sequence: TGTGCCAGCAGCCAACTTCAGGGGGCAGAGACCCAGTACTTC.